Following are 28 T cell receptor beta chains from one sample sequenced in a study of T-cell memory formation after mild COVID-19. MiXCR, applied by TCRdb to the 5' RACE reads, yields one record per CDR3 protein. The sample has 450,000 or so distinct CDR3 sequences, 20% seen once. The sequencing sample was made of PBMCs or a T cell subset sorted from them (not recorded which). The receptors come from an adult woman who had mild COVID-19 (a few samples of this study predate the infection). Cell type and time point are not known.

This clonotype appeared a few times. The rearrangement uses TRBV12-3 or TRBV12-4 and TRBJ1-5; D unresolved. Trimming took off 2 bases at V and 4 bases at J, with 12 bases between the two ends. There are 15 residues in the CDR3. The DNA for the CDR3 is TGTGCCAGCAGTTTATCGGCAGAGAAGAATCAGCCCCAGCATTTT. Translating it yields CASSLSAEKNQPQHF.

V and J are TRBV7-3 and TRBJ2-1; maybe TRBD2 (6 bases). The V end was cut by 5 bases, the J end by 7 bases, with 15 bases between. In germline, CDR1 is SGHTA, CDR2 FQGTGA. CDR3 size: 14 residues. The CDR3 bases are TGTGCCAGCAGCGCCCACGCTGGGGGGAATGAGCAGTTCTTC. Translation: CASSAHAGGNEQFF.

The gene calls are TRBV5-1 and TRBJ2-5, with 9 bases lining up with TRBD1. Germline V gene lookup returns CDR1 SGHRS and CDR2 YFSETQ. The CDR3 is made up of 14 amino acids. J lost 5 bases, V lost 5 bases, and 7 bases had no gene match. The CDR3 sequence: CASRSGTGSETQYF. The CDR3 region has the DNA TGCGCCAGCAGATCCGGGACAGGGTCCGAGACCCAGTACTTC.

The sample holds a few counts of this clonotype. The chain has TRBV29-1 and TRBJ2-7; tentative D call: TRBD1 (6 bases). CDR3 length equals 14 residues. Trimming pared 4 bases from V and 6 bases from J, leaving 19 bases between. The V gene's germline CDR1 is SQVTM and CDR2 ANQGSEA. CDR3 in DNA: TGCAGCGTTGTTTGGGGACACCCCTCGGGCGAGCAGTACTTC. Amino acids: CSVVWGHPSGEQYF.

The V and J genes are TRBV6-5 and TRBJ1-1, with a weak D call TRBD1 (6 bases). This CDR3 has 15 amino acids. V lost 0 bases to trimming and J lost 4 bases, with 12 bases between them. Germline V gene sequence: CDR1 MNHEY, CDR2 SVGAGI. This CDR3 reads CASSYSTRGLTEAFF. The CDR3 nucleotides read TGTGCCAGCAGTTACTCGACCAGGGGCCTCACTGAAGCTTTCTTT.

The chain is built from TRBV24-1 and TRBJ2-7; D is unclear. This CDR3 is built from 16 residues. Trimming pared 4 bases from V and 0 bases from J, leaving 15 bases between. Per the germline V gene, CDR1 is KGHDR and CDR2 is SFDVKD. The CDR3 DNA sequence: TGTGCCACCAGTGACCCCCCCCATCGGAGCTCCTACGAGCAGTACTTC. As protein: CATSDPPHRSSYEQYF.

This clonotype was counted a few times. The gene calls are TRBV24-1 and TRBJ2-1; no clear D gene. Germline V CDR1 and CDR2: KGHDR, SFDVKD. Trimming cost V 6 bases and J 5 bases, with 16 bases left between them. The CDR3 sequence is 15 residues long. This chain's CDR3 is CATSRLPPDNNEQFF. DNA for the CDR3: TGTGCCACCAGTCGACTTCCCCCGGATAACAATGAGCAGTTCTTC.

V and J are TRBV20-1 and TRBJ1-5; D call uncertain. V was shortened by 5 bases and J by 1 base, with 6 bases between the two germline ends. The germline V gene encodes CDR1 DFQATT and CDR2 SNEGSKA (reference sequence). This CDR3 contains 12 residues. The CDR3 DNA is TGCAGTGCTGGGCGGAGCAATCAGCCCCAGCATTTT. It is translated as CSAGRSNQPQHF.

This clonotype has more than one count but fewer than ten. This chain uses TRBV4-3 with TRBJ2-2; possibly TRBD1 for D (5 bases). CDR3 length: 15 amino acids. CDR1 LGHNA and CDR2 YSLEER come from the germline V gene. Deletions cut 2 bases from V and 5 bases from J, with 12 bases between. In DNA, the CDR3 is TGCGCCAGCAGCCAACGAAGGGGCAGTACCGGGGAGCTGTTTTTT. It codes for CASSQRRGSTGELFF.

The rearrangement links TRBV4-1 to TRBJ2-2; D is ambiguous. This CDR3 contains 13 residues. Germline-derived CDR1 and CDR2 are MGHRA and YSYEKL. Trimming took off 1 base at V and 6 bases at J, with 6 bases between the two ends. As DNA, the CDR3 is TGCGCCAGCAGCCAAGTTGTTTCCGGGGAGCTGTTTTTT. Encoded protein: CASSQVVSGELFF.

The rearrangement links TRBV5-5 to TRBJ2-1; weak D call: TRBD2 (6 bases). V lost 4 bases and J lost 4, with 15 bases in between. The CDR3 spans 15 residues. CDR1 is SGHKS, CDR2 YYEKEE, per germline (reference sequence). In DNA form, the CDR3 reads TGTGCCAGCAGCCCCCGGGAGAAGGAATACAATGAGCAGTTCTTC. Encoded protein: CASSPREKEYNEQFF.

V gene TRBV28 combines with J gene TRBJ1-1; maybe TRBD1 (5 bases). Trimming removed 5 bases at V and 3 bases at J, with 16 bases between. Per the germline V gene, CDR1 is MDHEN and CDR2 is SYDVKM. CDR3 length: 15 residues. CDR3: CASSPRGRADTEAFF. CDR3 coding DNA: TGTGCCAGCAGTCCCCGGGGCAGGGCAGACACTGAAGCTTTCTTT.

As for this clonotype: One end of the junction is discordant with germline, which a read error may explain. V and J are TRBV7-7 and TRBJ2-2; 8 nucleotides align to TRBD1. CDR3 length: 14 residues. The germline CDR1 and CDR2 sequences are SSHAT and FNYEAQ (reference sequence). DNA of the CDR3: TGTGCTAGCAGCGACAGGGGAAATGACGGGGAGCTGTTTTTT. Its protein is CASSDRGNDGELFF.

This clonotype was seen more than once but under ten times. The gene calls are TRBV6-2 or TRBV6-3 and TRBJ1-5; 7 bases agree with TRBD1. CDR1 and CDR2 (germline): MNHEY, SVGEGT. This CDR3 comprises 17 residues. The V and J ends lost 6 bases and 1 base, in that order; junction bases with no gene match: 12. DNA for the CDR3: TGTGCCAGCAGCCCCAGACAGGGAATCCGGAGCAATCAGCCCCAGCATTTT. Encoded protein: CASSPRQGIRSNQPQHF.

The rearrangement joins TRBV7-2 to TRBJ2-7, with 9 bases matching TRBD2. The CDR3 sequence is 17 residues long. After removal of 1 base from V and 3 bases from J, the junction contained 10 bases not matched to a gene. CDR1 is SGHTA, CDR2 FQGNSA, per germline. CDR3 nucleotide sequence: TGTGCCAGCAGCTTAGTTCACGGGACTAGCCTCCTCTACGAGCAGTACTTC. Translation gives CASSLVHGTSLLYEQYF.

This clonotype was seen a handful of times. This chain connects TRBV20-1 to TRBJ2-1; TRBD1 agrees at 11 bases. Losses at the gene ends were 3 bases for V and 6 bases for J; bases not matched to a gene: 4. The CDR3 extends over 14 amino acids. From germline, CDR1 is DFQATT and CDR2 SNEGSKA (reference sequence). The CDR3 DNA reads TGCAGTGCTAGTTCCGGGACAGGGGGCAATGAGCAGTTCTTC. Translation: CSASSGTGGNEQFF.

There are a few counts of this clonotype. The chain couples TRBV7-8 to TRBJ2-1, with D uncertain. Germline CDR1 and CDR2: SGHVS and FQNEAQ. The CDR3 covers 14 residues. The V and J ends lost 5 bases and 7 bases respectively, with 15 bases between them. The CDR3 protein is CASSPRTLKNEQFF. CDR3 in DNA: TGTGCCAGCAGCCCCAGGACCCTTAAAAATGAGCAGTTCTTC.

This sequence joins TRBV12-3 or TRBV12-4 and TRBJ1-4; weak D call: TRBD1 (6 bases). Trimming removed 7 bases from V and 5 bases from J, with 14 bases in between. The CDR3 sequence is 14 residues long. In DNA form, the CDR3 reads TGTGCCAGCACCCCCGGACAGCCAAATGAAAAACTGTTTTTT. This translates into CASTPGQPNEKLFF.

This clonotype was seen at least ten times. The CDR3 sequence is CASSYTHSNTEAFF. As DNA, the CDR3 is TGTGCCAGCAGTTACACTCACTCGAACACTGAAGCTTTCTTT. The chain joins TRBV6-2 or TRBV6-3 to TRBJ1-1; D is uncertain. The CDR3 contains 14 residues. Per germline, CDR1 MNHEY and CDR2 SVGEGT. V was trimmed by 2 bases and J by 1 base, leaving 8 bases between them.

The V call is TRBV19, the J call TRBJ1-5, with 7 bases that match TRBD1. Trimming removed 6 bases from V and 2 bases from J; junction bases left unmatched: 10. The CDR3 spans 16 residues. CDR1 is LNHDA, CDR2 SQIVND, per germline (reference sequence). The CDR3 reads CASRQTGSFGNQPQHF. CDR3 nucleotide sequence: TGTGCCAGTAGGCAGACAGGGTCGTTTGGCAATCAGCCCCAGCATTTT.

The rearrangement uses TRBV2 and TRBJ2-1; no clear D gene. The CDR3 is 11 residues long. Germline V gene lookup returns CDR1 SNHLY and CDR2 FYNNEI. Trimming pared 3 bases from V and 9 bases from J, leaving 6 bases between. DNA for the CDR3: TGTGCCAGCAGTGATCCTGGTGAGCAGTTCTTC. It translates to CASSDPGEQFF. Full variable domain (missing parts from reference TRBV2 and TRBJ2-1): EPEVTQTPSHQVTQMGQEVILRCVPISNHLYFYWYRQILGQKVEFLVSFYNNEISEKSEIFDDQFSVERPDGSNFTLKIRSTKLEDSAMYFCASSDPGEQFFGPGTRLTVL.

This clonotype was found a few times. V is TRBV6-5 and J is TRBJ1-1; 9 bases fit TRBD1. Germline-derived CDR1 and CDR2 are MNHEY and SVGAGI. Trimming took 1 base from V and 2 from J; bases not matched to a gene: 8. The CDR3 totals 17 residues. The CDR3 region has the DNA TGTGCCAGCAGTTACTTCAGTCCGGGACAGGGCAACACTGAAGCTTTCTTT. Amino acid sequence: CASSYFSPGQGNTEAFF.

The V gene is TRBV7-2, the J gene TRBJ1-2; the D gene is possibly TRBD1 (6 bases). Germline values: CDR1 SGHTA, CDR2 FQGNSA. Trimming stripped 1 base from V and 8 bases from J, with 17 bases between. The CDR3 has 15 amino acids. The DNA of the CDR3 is TGTGCCAGCAGCTTAGGGCCGATTCGGGGGGCCGGCTACACCTTC. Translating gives CASSLGPIRGAGYTF.

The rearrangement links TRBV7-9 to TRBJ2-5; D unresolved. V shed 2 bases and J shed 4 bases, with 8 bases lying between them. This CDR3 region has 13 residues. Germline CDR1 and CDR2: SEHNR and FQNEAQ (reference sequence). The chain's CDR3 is CASSLLNPETQYF. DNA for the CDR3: TGTGCCAGCAGCTTATTAAACCCAGAGACCCAGTACTTC.

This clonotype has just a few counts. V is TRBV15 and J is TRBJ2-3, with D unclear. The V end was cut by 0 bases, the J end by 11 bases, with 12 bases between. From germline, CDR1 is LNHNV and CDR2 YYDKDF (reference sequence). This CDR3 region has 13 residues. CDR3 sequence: CATSRDGEAQQYF. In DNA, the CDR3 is TGTGCCACCAGCAGAGATGGGGAAGCCCAGCAGTATTTT.

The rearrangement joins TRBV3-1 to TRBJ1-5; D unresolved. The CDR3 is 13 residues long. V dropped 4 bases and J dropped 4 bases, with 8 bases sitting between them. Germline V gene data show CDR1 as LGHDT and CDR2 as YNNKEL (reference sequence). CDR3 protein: CASSPTENQPQHF. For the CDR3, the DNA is TGTGCCAGCAGCCCGACGGAAAATCAGCCCCAGCATTTT.

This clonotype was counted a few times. The CDR3 loop is CASSLGGTGGRTEAFF. As DNA, the CDR3 is TGTGCCAGCAGTTTAGGGGGGACAGGGGGTAGGACTGAAGCTTTCTTT. The chain joins TRBV27 to TRBJ1-1, with TRBD1 matching 11 bases. In germline, CDR1 is MNHEY, CDR2 SMNVEV (reference sequence). V lost 2 bases, J lost 5 bases, and 7 bases stayed unmatched. The CDR3 runs 16 residues.

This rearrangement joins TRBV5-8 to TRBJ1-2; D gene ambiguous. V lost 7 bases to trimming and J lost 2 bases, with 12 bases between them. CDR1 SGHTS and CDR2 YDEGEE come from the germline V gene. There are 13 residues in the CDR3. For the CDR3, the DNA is TGTGCCAGCCTCGGTATCGGAAACTATGGCTACACCTTC. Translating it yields CASLGIGNYGYTF.